One sample yielded the 5 T cell receptor beta chains listed below, sequenced in a study of T cell repertoires in cytomegalovirus infection. TCRdb processed the reads anew with MiXCR; each CDR3 protein has one entry. The data contain about 360,000 distinct CDR3 sequences, 15% to 20% of them singletons. Sequenced material: PBMCs. Receptors originate from a human donor in good health (CMV status not recorded). Some clones in this sample may be carry-over from other donors' samples.

The CDR3 DNA follows: TGTGCCACCAAGGCGGCAGAAGACGATACCCAGTACTTC. As protein: CATKAAEDDTQYF. The chain has TRBV7-6 and TRBJ2-5, with no clear D. Per germline, CDR1 SGHVS and CDR2 FNYEAQ. The CDR3 length is 13 residues. V dropped 10 bases and J dropped 8 bases, with 20 bases sitting between them. The variable domain in full, completed from reference TRBV7-6 and TRBJ2-5, reads GAGVSQSPRYKVTKRGQDVALRCDPISGHVSLYWYRQALGQGPEFLTYFNYEAQQDKSGLPNDRFSAERPEGSISTLTIQRTEQRDSAMYRCATKAAEDDTQYFGPGTRLLVL.

Only a few counts were recorded for this clonotype. V gene TRBV10-3 combines with J gene TRBJ1-2; D is possibly TRBD1 (5 bases). The V gene lost 5 bases and the J gene lost 8 bases, with 12 bases spanning the gap. Looked up from germline, CDR1 is ENHRY and CDR2 is SYGVKD. The CDR3 length is 12 residues. The CDR3 DNA reads as TGTGCCATCAGTCCCGGGACGTCGGGCTACACCTTC. This sequence encodes CAISPGTSGYTF.

This clonotype appeared many times. The chain uses TRBV4-3 and TRBJ2-1; 7 bases map to TRBD2. The CDR3 runs to 16 residues. CDR1 and CDR2 (germline): LGHNA, YSLEER. V was clipped by 1 base and J by 5 bases; unmatched bases: 8. The CDR3 reads CASSQVGGRWNNEQFF. The CDR3 DNA sequence: TGCGCCAGCAGCCAAGTGGGCGGGAGATGGAACAATGAGCAGTTCTTC.

This clonotype was observed at least ten times. The V and J genes are TRBV7-2 and TRBJ2-2; the D gene is possibly TRBD1 (6 bases). V lost 5 bases to trimming and J lost 5 bases, with 18 bases between them. This CDR3 is built from 16 residues. Germline V CDR1 and CDR2: SGHTA, FQGNSA. CDR3 sequence (DNA): TGTGCCAGCAGCCGGAACACAGGGCTACGGACCGGGGAGCTGTTTTTT. Its protein product is CASSRNTGLRTGELFF.

The chain recombines TRBV12-3 or TRBV12-4 with TRBJ1-4; TRBD1 matches 9 bases. V lost 5 bases and J lost 8; bases outside the gene matches: 6. The CDR3 spans 14 residues. CDR3 in DNA: TGTGCCAGCAGTCAGGACAGGGGTGGGGAAAAACTGTTTTTT. Encoded protein: CASSQDRGGEKLFF.